These T cell receptor beta chains were read from a single sample in a study of beta chain features in type 1 diabetes. The method was immunoSEQ multiplex PCR; TCRdb's version includes in-frame clones alone and lacks a portion of them. The repertoire includes about 240,000 clones, 25% to 30% of them detected once, and under 5% sits in the top ten. The sample comprised central memory CD4+ T cells from blood. The receptor source for this set is a man aged 25 to 45 in good health. The CDR3 runs from the conserved cysteine through the conserved F or W. A D gene is named only where the DNA matches it firmly. Clone sizes are given selectively: once, few, many, or a class where the clone is expanded.

abundance	d_gene	v_gene	j_gene	CDR3nt	CDR3aa
NA	NA	TRBV7-8	TRBJ2-1	TGTGCCAGCAGCTTAGACCCCCACAATGAGCAGTTCTTC	CASSLDPHNEQFF
few	TRBD2	TRBV9	TRBJ2-7	TGTGCCAGCAGCCAAGCGGGGAACTACGAGCAGTACTTC	CASSQAGNYEQYF
many	NA	TRBV29-1	TRBJ1-1	TGCAGCGTTGGGGAAAACACTGAAGCTTTCTTT	CSVGENTEAFF
NA	TRBD1	TRBV6-5	TRBJ2-1	TGTGCCAGCAGTTGGACAGGGTTCAGTAAGAATGAGCAGTTCTTC	CASSWTGFSKNEQFF
NA	NA	TRBV11-3	TRBJ2-1	TGTGCCAGCAGCTTACCCACAGGGCCTGAGCAGTTCTTC	CASSLPTGPEQFF
NA	NA	TRBV11-2	TRBJ2-7	TGTGCCAGCAGCAGGGGCCCTATCTCCTACGAGCAGTACTTC	CASSRGPISYEQYF
NA	TRBD2	TRBV4-3	TRBJ2-5	TGCGCCAGCAGCCCTGAAGCGGGAGTAGGGGAGACCCAGTACTTC	CASSPEAGVGETQYF
NA	NA	TRBV30	TRBJ2-7	TGTGCCTGGAGTGGGTTATCCTACGAGCAGTACTTC	CAWSGLSYEQYF
few	NA	TRBV18	TRBJ1-1	TGTGCCAGCTCCCGACAGACTGAAGCTTTCTTT	CASSRQTEAFF
NA	NA	TRBV6-5	TRBJ2-7	TGTGCCAGCAGCTCCCAGACCTCCATTTACTTC	CASSSQTSIYF
few	TRBD1	TRBV11-2	TRBJ2-5	TGTGCCAGCAGTCCTTGGACAGGGATGAAGACCCAGTACTTC	CASSPWTGMKTQYF
NA	NA	TRBV7-8	TRBJ1-6	TGTGCCAGCAGCTTAGCGCTGTTCGGGGGCTCCTATAATTCACCCCACCACTTT	CASSLALFGGSYNSPHHF
NA	NA	TRBV6-1	TRBJ2-3	TGTGCCAGCAGTGAACCAGGAGATACGCAGTATTTT	CASSEPGDTQYF
NA	NA	TRBV25-1	TRBJ1-6	TGTGCCAGCAGTGAATGGGACGCTTATTCACCCCTCCACTTT	CASSEWDAYSPLHF
NA	NA	TRBV6-1	TRBJ1-6	TGTGCCAGCAGTTATGGGGTCGGGGAGTCACCCCTCCACTTT	CASSYGVGESPLHF
few	NA	TRBV28	TRBJ2-5	TGTGCCAGCAGTCCCCAGGGCTTCCAAGAGACCCAGTACTTC	CASSPQGFQETQYF
many	NA	TRBV6-5	TRBJ2-3	TGTGCCAGCAGCCAACTTGGACAGACCACAGATACGCAGTATTTT	CASSQLGQTTDTQYF
few	NA	TRBV30	TRBJ2-7	TGTGCCTGGACCATATCAGGGGGGTTTGCCGAGCAGTACTTC	CAWTISGGFAEQYF
NA	NA	TRBV7-2	TRBJ2-6	TGTGCCAGCAGCCCGGGGGAGGCCCGAGGGACTGGGGCCAACGTCCTGACTTTC	CASSPGEARGTGANVLTF
few	NA	TRBV27	TRBJ2-1	TGTGCCAGCAGTGCGCCCGGGGCGGGAACATACAATGAGCAGTTCTTC	CASSAPGAGTYNEQFF
NA	NA	TRBV4-3	TRBJ2-1	TGCGCCAGCAGCCAAGATGTGGGACCCTACAATGAGCAGTTCTTC	CASSQDVGPYNEQFF
NA	TRBD2	TRBV4-2	TRBJ2-3	TGTGCCAGCAGCCAAGGAAGCGGGGGGGGCACAGATACGCAGTATTTT	CASSQGSGGGTDTQYF
few	NA	TRBV2	TRBJ1-1	TGTGCCAGCAGTGAGGGGTATGTAGCTTTCTTT	CASSEGYVAFF
NA	TRBD1	TRBV30	TRBJ2-6	TGTGCCTGGAGGGAACAGGGGACCGGGGCCAACGTCCTGACTTTC	CAWREQGTGANVLTF